The 31 T cell receptor beta chains listed next were all sequenced from one sample in a study of T cell responses to AZD1222 COVID-19 vaccine (dated by TCRdb to 2020 to 2023). The time point label for this specimen denotes: baseline before first vaccination. The library was made by the immunoSEQ multiplex PCR assay. The immuneACCESS repertoire file appears here via TCRdb, limited to in-frame rearrangements. These files lack a portion of the clones; in checked studies, under half of the deficit traces to unresolved V genes, and the cause of the others is not known. In this sample the table shows about 120,000 clones, 80% to 90% of which occur a single time. The top ten hold 9.4% of the sample. Sequenced here: peripheral blood, sampled on day 0 of AZD1222 vaccination. The receptor source for this set is an adult in good health.

The chain combines TRBV9 with TRBJ1-6; D uncertain. V lost 2 bases to trimming and J lost 4 bases, with 7 bases between them. Germline V gene sequence: CDR1 SGDLS, CDR2 YYNGEE. This CDR3 is built from 14 residues. CDR3 amino acids: CASSVSGYNSPLHF. The CDR3, as DNA: TGTGCCAGCAGCGTGAGCGGGTATAATTCACCCCTCCACTTT.

The genes are TRBV5-1 and TRBJ2-5; D is unclear. Germline loops: CDR1 SGHRS, CDR2 YFSETQ. V gave up 1 base and J gave up 2 bases, with 12 bases separating them. CDR3 size: 15 residues. The CDR3 sequence: CASSLLGSPQETQYF. CDR3 coding DNA: TGCGCCAGCAGCTTGTTGGGTTCCCCGCAAGAGACCCAGTACTTC. The full variable domain, with the rest looked up from reference TRBV5-1 and TRBJ2-5, is KAGVTQTPRYLIKTRGQQVTLSCSPISGHRSVSWYQQTPGQGLQFLFEYFSETQRNKGNFPGRFSGRQFSNSRSEMNVSTLELGDSALYLCASSLLGSPQETQYFGPGTRLLVL.

A few counts support this clone. This chain uses TRBV2 with TRBJ2-7; D call uncertain. The V end lost 10 bases, the J end lost 0 bases, and 16 bases lay between the germline ends. The germline V gene encodes CDR1 SNHLY and CDR2 FYNNEI. The CDR3 is 14 residues long. CDR3 region: CATQARGRSYEQYF. CDR3 DNA: TGTGCCACACAAGCACGAGGCCGCTCCTACGAGCAGTACTTC. The full variable domain, with the rest looked up from reference TRBV2 and TRBJ2-7, is EPEVTQTPSHQVTQMGQEVILRCVPISNHLYFYWYRQILGQKVEFLVSFYNNEISEKSEIFDDQFSVERPDGSNFTLKIRSTKLEDSAMYFCATQARGRSYEQYFGPGTRLTVT.

The CDR3 reads CSVRNNEQFF. Here the CDR3 DNA reads TGCAGCGTACGGAACAATGAGCAGTTCTTC. The chain links TRBV29-1 to TRBJ2-1; no reliable D call. Trimming took 6 bases from V and 5 from J, leaving 5 bases between them. The length of the CDR3 is 10 residues. The germline V gene has CDR1 SQVTM and CDR2 ANQGSEA.

The V call is TRBV19, the J call TRBJ2-7; 12 nucleotides align to TRBD1. The J segment lost 6 bases and the V segment lost 8 bases, leaving 8 bases of the junction unmatched. CDR1 and CDR2 from the germline V gene are LNHDA and SQIVND (reference sequence). The CDR3 covers 14 residues. The CDR3 nucleotides are TGTGCCAGTCGGCCGGGACAGGGGGCTCTCGAGCAGTACTTC. Protein product: CASRPGQGALEQYF.

J is TRBJ2-3 and V is TRBV19; possible D gene TRBD1, 6 bases. Germline V gene sequence: CDR1 LNHDA, CDR2 SQIVND (reference sequence). Between the trimmed V and J ends, which lost 5 bases and 2 bases, there was a span of 14 bases. The CDR3 covers 15 residues. Here the CDR3 reads CASSRTDNPTDTQYF. Written as DNA, the CDR3 is TGTGCCAGTAGTCGGACAGACAACCCCACAGATACGCAGTATTTT.

The chain employs TRBV11-2 and TRBJ1-4; 7 bases agree with TRBD1. The junction had 7 bases not matched to a gene; V was cut back by 6 bases and J by 3 bases. The CDR3 is made up of 15 amino acids. Germline V gene lookup returns CDR1 SGHAT and CDR2 FQNNGV. In nucleotides, the CDR3 is TGTGCCAGCAGATCCGCCGGGACAGCTAATGAAAAACTGTTTTTT. Amino acid sequence: CASRSAGTANEKLFF.

This clone was counted many times. This sequence joins TRBV27 and TRBJ2-1, with D unresolved. V dropped 3 bases and J dropped 4 bases, with 13 bases sitting between them. The germline CDR1 and CDR2 sequences are MNHEY and SMNVEV (reference sequence). The CDR3 length is 15 residues. This chain's CDR3 is CASSLSVDGYNEQFF. As DNA, the CDR3 is TGTGCCAGCAGTTTGTCAGTGGACGGATACAATGAGCAGTTCTTC.

The J gene is TRBJ1-1, the V gene TRBV19, with 10 bases identical to TRBD1. J gave up 6 bases and V 4 bases, and 5 bases lay outside the gene matches. The CDR3 spans 14 residues. Germline V CDR1 and CDR2: LNHDA, SQIVND (reference sequence). The CDR3 protein is CASSTGTGASEAFF. In nucleotides, the CDR3 is TGTGCCAGTAGTACGGGGACAGGGGCGTCTGAAGCTTTCTTT.

The chain couples TRBV6-5 to TRBJ2-5; possibly TRBD1 for D (6 bases). Trimming left V 7 bases short and J 2 bases short, with 14 bases between. Germline assignment: CDR1 MNHEY and CDR2 SVGAGI. The CDR3 runs to 14 residues. DNA for the CDR3: TGTGCCAGCACCCGGGGACAACTACAAGAGACCCAGTACTTC. It encodes CASTRGQLQETQYF.

The J gene is TRBJ1-2, the V gene TRBV6-1, with no clear D. The CDR3 runs to 14 residues. Trimming removed 2 bases at V and 8 bases at J, with 15 bases between. Germline assignment: CDR1 MNHNS and CDR2 SASEGT. The CDR3 region has the DNA TGTGCCAGCAGTGAAAAAGGGTGGGGTTCGGGCTACACCTTC. It encodes CASSEKGWGSGYTF.

The rearrangement joins TRBV4-2 to TRBJ1-2, with TRBD1 matching 8 bases. V dropped 0 bases and J dropped 4; count of bases not matched to a gene: 7. Per the germline V gene, CDR1 is LGHNA and CDR2 is YNFKEQ. CDR3 length: 16 amino acids. DNA for the CDR3: TGTGCCAGCAGCCAAGATCGCAGGGGGCAGACCTATGGCTACACCTTC. Its protein product is CASSQDRRGQTYGYTF.

This clone was seen more than once but under ten times. The chain recombines TRBV7-9 with TRBJ2-1, with a possible D match to TRBD2 (5 bases). The ends were cut back, 0 bases at V and 5 bases at J, with 8 bases in the middle. This CDR3 comprises 14 residues. The germline CDR1 and CDR2 sequences are SEHNR and FQNEAQ (reference sequence). The DNA for the CDR3 is TGTGCCAGCAGCTTAGCGGGAGCTGACAATGAGCAGTTCTTC. This sequence encodes CASSLAGADNEQFF.

The genes are TRBV6-1 and TRBJ1-5; unclear D gene. Trimming shortened V by 0 bases and J by 6 bases, and 9 bases separated the two germline ends. Germline lookup yields CDR1 MNHNS and CDR2 SASEGT. This CDR3 has 14 residues. The CDR3 DNA reads as TGTGCCAGCAGTGAAGCGAGAGGTTTTCAGCCCCAGCATTTT. This translates into CASSEARGFQPQHF.

The rearrangement links TRBV7-8 to TRBJ1-5; TRBD1 matches at 9 bases. With V trimmed by 3 bases and J by 3 bases, 12 bases remained unmatched. The CDR3 is made up of 18 amino acids. The germline CDR1 and CDR2 sequences are SGHVS and FQNEAQ. The CDR3 protein is CASSLASSGTGFNQPQHF. The CDR3 nucleotides are TGTGCCAGCAGCTTGGCCTCGTCCGGGACAGGGTTCAATCAGCCCCAGCATTTT.

The chain recombines TRBV5-6 with TRBJ2-7; 7 positions match TRBD2. V was pared by 0 bases and J by 0 bases, with 6 bases of the junction left unmatched. Germline assignment: CDR1 SGHDT and CDR2 YYEEEE. CDR3 size: 16 residues. The chain's CDR3 is CASSLAAAGTSYEQYF. DNA for the CDR3: TGTGCCAGCAGCTTGGCCGCAGCGGGGACCTCCTACGAGCAGTACTTC.

A single count supports this clone. V and J are TRBV19 and TRBJ1-1; no reliable D call. This CDR3 comprises 13 residues. Germline V lookup: CDR1 LNHDA, CDR2 SQIVND (reference sequence). V was cut by 8 bases and J by 2 bases, with 12 bases left in between. The DNA for the CDR3 is TGTGCCAGTGAAGACCGCCAAAACACTGAAGCTTTCTTT. Translated: CASEDRQNTEAFF.

The V and J genes are TRBV5-6 and TRBJ1-4; TRBD1 might be the D (5 bases). Trimming took 4 bases from V and 3 from J, leaving 13 bases between them. CDR3 length: 15 amino acids. From germline, CDR1 is SGHDT and CDR2 YYEEEE. The CDR3 protein is CASSRIRQPNEKLFF. The CDR3 DNA follows: TGTGCCAGCAGCCGGATCCGACAGCCTAATGAAAAACTGTTTTTT.

V gene TRBV5-1 combines with J gene TRBJ1-1, with D unclear. Looked up from germline, CDR1 is SGHRS and CDR2 is YFSETQ. With 0 bases removed from V and 6 bases from J, the gap between germline ends came to 6 bases. The CDR3 totals 12 residues. The CDR3, as DNA: TGCGCCAGCAGCTTGGAGGGATCTGAAGCTTTCTTT. Translation: CASSLEGSEAFF.

This chain links TRBV5-1 with TRBJ1-1; D might be TRBD1 (5 bases). The CDR3 consists of 15 residues. Trimming left V 1 base short and J 3 bases short, with 13 bases between. Looked up from germline, CDR1 is SGHRS and CDR2 is YFSETQ. Written as DNA, the CDR3 is TGCGCCAGCAGCTTGTTATGGGGCAGGGACACTGAAGCTTTCTTT. It translates to CASSLLWGRDTEAFF.

V gene TRBV30 combines with J gene TRBJ1-5; no reliable D call. There are 14 residues in the CDR3. The germline CDR1 and CDR2 sequences are GTSNPN and SVGIG (reference sequence). V was trimmed by 5 bases and J by 4 bases, leaving 15 bases between them. CDR3: CAWGSPQRNQPQHF. In DNA, the CDR3 is TGTGCCTGGGGCAGTCCCCAACGTAATCAGCCCCAGCATTTT. Complete variable domain (other parts from reference TRBV30 and TRBJ1-5): SQTIHQWPATLVQPVGSPLSLECTVEGTSNPNLYWYRQAAGRGLQLLFYSVGIGQISSEVPQNLSASRPQDRQFILSSKKLLLSDSGFYLCAWGSPQRNQPQHFGDGTRLSIL.

The chain combines TRBV19 with TRBJ1-5; TRBD1 aligns across 9 bases. The CDR3 runs 13 residues. The ends lost 10 bases at V and 7 bases at J; junction bases unmatched: 8. CDR1 is LNHDA and CDR2 is SQIVND in the germline V gene (reference sequence). In DNA, the CDR3 is TGTGCCACCCATACAGGGGGCGGACAGCCCCAGCATTTT. Translated: CATHTGGGQPQHF.

The chain has TRBV11-3 and TRBJ2-7, with 9 bases lining up with TRBD1. The CDR3 extends over 15 amino acids. From germline, CDR1 is SGHNT and CDR2 YENEEA. The trim removed 5 bases at V and 6 bases at J, leaving 11 bases unmatched. CDR3 bases: TGTGCCAGCAGCACCCGACAGGGGGACCTAGGCGAGCAGTACTTC. Translating gives CASSTRQGDLGEQYF.

This clone was seen once. The V and J genes are TRBV24-1 and TRBJ1-1, with 7 bases that match TRBD1. The CDR3 totals 13 residues. Germline V gene lookup returns CDR1 KGHDR and CDR2 SFDVKD. The J segment lost 5 bases and the V segment lost 5 bases, leaving 4 bases of the junction unmatched. This CDR3 reads CATSANRGTEAFF. In DNA, the CDR3 is TGTGCCACCAGTGCTAACAGGGGAACTGAAGCTTTCTTT.

The rearrangement uses TRBV30 and TRBJ1-5; maybe TRBD1 (6 bases). Germline assignment: CDR1 GTSNPN and CDR2 SVGIG (reference sequence). V lost 3 bases, J lost 0 bases, and 12 bases lay in between. The CDR3 runs to 15 residues. In nucleotides, the CDR3 is TGTGCCTGGAGGCCGGGACATCTTAGCAATCAGCCCCAGCATTTT. Its protein product is CAWRPGHLSNQPQHF.

V usage is TRBV7-2 and J usage is TRBJ1-4, with TRBD1 matching over 7 bases. After removal of 4 bases from V and 8 bases from J, the junction contained 7 bases not matched to a gene. Germline CDR1 reads SGHTA; CDR2 reads FQGNSA. The CDR3 is made up of 14 amino acids. CDR3 region: CASSSGQRGEKLFF. CDR3 nucleotide sequence: TGTGCCAGCAGCTCGGGACAGAGGGGGGAAAAACTGTTTTTT.

The rearrangement uses TRBV27 and TRBJ1-6; D remains unclear. Germline V gives CDR1 MNHEY, CDR2 SMNVEV (reference sequence). The CDR3 contains 17 residues. The ends were cut back, 3 bases at V and 7 bases at J, with 19 bases in the middle. CDR3 sequence (DNA): TGTGCCAGCAGTTTCGGTTTGGGCACCGCGAACAATTCACCCCTCCACTTT. Translating it yields CASSFGLGTANNSPLHF.

The V and J genes are TRBV30 and TRBJ2-1, with TRBD2 matching 7 bases. Trimming took 4 bases from V and 9 from J; bases not matched to a gene: 6. Germline assignment: CDR1 GTSNPN and CDR2 SVGIG (reference sequence). The CDR3 has 12 residues. The CDR3 DNA sequence: TGTGCCTGGAATTTGGGGGGGTTTGAGCAGTTCTTC. Its protein product is CAWNLGGFEQFF.

This chain links TRBV6-5 with TRBJ2-1; possibly TRBD1 for D (6 bases). From germline, CDR1 is MNHEY and CDR2 SVGAGI. The CDR3 consists of 14 residues. With 4 bases removed from V and 9 bases from J, the gap between germline ends came to 16 bases. The CDR3 region has the DNA TGTGCCAGCAGTTTCTCTGCCGGACAGACTGAGCAGTTCTTC. This codes for CASSFSAGQTEQFF.

V usage is TRBV19 and J usage is TRBJ2-1; 16 bases align to TRBD2. CDR3 size: 14 residues. J lost 16 bases, V lost 10 bases, and 13 bases had no gene match. Germline V gene data show CDR1 as LNHDA and CDR2 as SQIVND (reference sequence). In nucleotides, the CDR3 is TGTGCCACCGCCCCGGGACTAGCGGGAGGGCCGGATTTCTTC. It codes for CATAPGLAGGPDFF.

This rearrangement joins TRBV7-2 to TRBJ2-3; no reliable D call. This CDR3 contains 13 residues. In germline, CDR1 is SGHTA, CDR2 FQGNSA. The ends were cut back, 6 bases at V and 4 bases at J, with 11 bases in the middle. The CDR3 nucleotides are TGTGCCAGCAGACCATCTGGTGCAGATACGCAGTATTTT. The encoded protein is CASRPSGADTQYF.